This passage covers 30 T cell receptor beta chains from one sample sequenced in a study of cytomegalovirus exposure and HLA in healthy donors. The study ran its PCR with 60 Vbeta and 13 Jbeta primers. The method was immunoSEQ multiplex PCR; TCRdb's version includes in-frame clones alone and lacks a portion of them. The sample records about 160,000 clones, over 65% being singletons. What was sequenced was PBMCs. These receptors were obtained from a man between 18 and 35 years old in good health and CMV-seropositive.

This clone was seen a handful of times. The chain has TRBV11-2 and TRBJ2-2, with 9 bases matching TRBD2. Germline-derived CDR1 and CDR2 are SGHAT and FQNNGV. The CDR3 has 16 amino acids. Trimming took 0 bases from V and 4 from J; bases not matched to a gene: 3. This chain's CDR3 is CASSLEAGGRTGELFF. CDR3 bases: TGTGCCAGCAGCTTAGAAGCGGGGGGCCGCACCGGGGAGCTGTTTTTT.

As to this clone: An end of the junction does not agree with germline; a read error may underlie this. The chain has TRBV2 and TRBJ1-1, with TRBD1 identical over 7 bases. The CDR3 runs 15 residues. The germline gives CDR1 SNHLY, CDR2 FYNNEI. This chain's CDR3 is CVSSGGGGMNTEAFF. CDR3 sequence (DNA): TGTGTCAGCAGTGGAGGGGGCGGCATGAACACTGAAGCTTTCTTT.

This sequence joins TRBV5-1 and TRBJ2-5, with D possibly being TRBD1 (6 bases). The CDR3 length is 13 residues. Between the trimmed V and J ends, which lost 3 bases and 6 bases, there was a span of 12 bases. Looked up from germline, CDR1 is SGHRS and CDR2 is YFSETQ. For the CDR3, the DNA is TGCGCCAGCAGCTCCCCAGGGGTAAAGACCCAGTACTTC. It specifies CASSSPGVKTQYF.

The chain carries TRBV19 and TRBJ1-5; tentative D call: TRBD1 (5 bases). The CDR3 runs to 14 residues. The V and J ends lost 3 bases and 7 bases respectively, with 13 bases between them. Germline V gene lookup returns CDR1 LNHDA and CDR2 SQIVND (reference sequence). In DNA, the CDR3 is TGTGCCAGTAGTATCGGACAAACCAGGCAGCCCCAGCATTTT. This sequence encodes CASSIGQTRQPQHF.

V usage is TRBV4-1 and J usage is TRBJ2-1; D uncertain. V shed 3 bases and J shed 2 bases, with 14 bases lying between them. Looked up from germline, CDR1 is MGHRA and CDR2 is YSYEKL. The CDR3 has 16 residues. The CDR3 loop is CASSQEAGGPYNEQFF. The DNA for the CDR3 is TGCGCCAGCAGCCAGGAAGCCGGCGGTCCCTACAATGAGCAGTTCTTC.

The table lists this clone with a few counts. V gene TRBV15 combines with J gene TRBJ2-1; a possible D gene is TRBD2 (5 bases). CDR3 length equals 17 residues. V shed 5 bases and J shed 7 bases, with 24 bases lying between them. In germline, CDR1 is LNHNV, CDR2 YYDKDF (reference sequence). The CDR3 sequence: CATSSKSINSDMNEQFF. In DNA, the CDR3 is TGTGCCACCAGCTCCAAATCTATAAATAGCGACATGAATGAGCAGTTCTTC.

DNA of the CDR3: TGTGCTAGTGGTTCCGGGACATCCTACGAGCAGTACGTC. It codes for CASGSGTSYEQYV. J is TRBJ2-7 and V is TRBV12-5; D possibly corresponds to TRBD1 (6 bases). CDR3 length: 13 amino acids. Germline CDR1 and CDR2: LGHNT and FRNRAP. The V gene lost 4 bases and the J gene lost 1 base, with 8 bases spanning the gap.

V and J are TRBV18 and TRBJ1-1, with 11 bases that match TRBD1. Per germline, CDR1 KGHSH and CDR2 LQKENI. V dropped 6 bases and J dropped 3; count of bases not matched to a gene: 9. The CDR3 contains 16 residues. CDR3: CASSPGTGGRDTEAFF. CDR3 DNA: TGTGCCAGCTCGCCTGGGACAGGGGGTCGAGACACTGAAGCTTTCTTT.

This chain uses TRBV19 with TRBJ2-3, with 9 bases lining up with TRBD2. This CDR3 contains 19 residues. Per germline, CDR1 LNHDA and CDR2 SQIVND (reference sequence). Unmatched junction bases numbered 15, after V lost 5 bases and J lost 0 bases. For the CDR3, the DNA is TGTGCCAGTAGTCCCCTAGCGGGACGGAAATCTATTAGCACAGATACGCAGTATTTT. Translation gives CASSPLAGRKSISTDTQYF.

This chain links TRBV5-4 with TRBJ2-7; TRBD2 aligns across 9 bases. Trimming at V came to 1 base and at J to 2 bases, leaving 1 base not matched to a gene. CDR1 and CDR2 (germline): SGHNT, YYREEE (reference sequence). This CDR3 comprises 14 residues. CDR3 residues: CASSLRGRAYEQYV. The CDR3 bases are TGTGCCAGCAGCTTGCGCGGGAGGGCCTACGAGCAGTACGTC.

The chain joins TRBV1 to TRBJ1-5; the DNA was not compared with TRBD1, the D call given in the table. TRBV1 counts as a pseudogene. This CDR3 spans 13 amino acids. The CDR3 bases are TGCACCAGCAGCCAGGACAGGGATCAGCCCCAGCATTTT. Protein: CTSSQDRDQPQHF.

This rearrangement joins TRBV27 to TRBJ1-6, with 10 bases identical to TRBD1. The junction had 1 base not matched to a gene; V was cut back by 8 bases and J by 9 bases. This CDR3 is 12 amino acids long. CDR1 is MNHEY and CDR2 is SMNVEV in the germline V gene (reference sequence). Written as DNA, the CDR3 is TGTGCCAGCGGGGACAGGGGTTCACCCCTCCACTTT. The encoded protein is CASGDRGSPLHF.

CDR3 DNA sequence: TGTGCCAGTAGTAGACAACAGGGGGTTGTAGCTAATGAAAAACTGTTTTTT. It is translated as CASSRQQGVVANEKLFF. The gene calls are TRBV19 and TRBJ1-4; 8 bases agree with TRBD1. After removal of 4 bases from V and 3 bases from J, the junction contained 10 bases not matched to a gene. The CDR3 is made up of 17 amino acids. Germline V gene data show CDR1 as LNHDA and CDR2 as SQIVND (reference sequence).

V gene TRBV4-3 combines with J gene TRBJ2-3; 9 nucleotides agree with TRBD2. CDR3 length equals 16 residues. The V gene end was trimmed by 0 bases and the J gene end by 6 bases; junction bases not matched to a gene: 7. The germline V gene encodes CDR1 LGHNA and CDR2 YSLEER. CDR3 DNA sequence: TGCGCCAGCAGCCAAGACCCTAGCGGGACGGTGGATACGCAGTATTTT. Amino acids: CASSQDPSGTVDTQYF.

This clone was observed a few times. The rearrangement uses TRBV4-1 and TRBJ1-3; 9 bases are shared with TRBD1. The CDR3 length is 15 residues. Germline trimming cut 1 base from V and 2 bases from J; bases unmatched to any gene: 0. Looked up from germline, CDR1 is MGHRA and CDR2 is YSYEKL. As DNA, the CDR3 is TGCGCCAGCAGCCAAGGACAGGGGGCTGGAAACACCATATATTTT. It translates to CASSQGQGAGNTIYF.

J is TRBJ2-7 and V is TRBV11-3; unclear D gene. Trimming took off 3 bases at V and 5 bases at J, with 14 bases between the two ends. Germline CDR1 SGHNT, CDR2 YENEEA. The length of the CDR3 is 14 residues. In DNA form, the CDR3 reads TGTGCCAGCAGCTTCGGGTTTACGGATCACGAGCAGTACGTC. Translated, it gives CASSFGFTDHEQYV.

V and J are TRBV7-9 and TRBJ1-6; D might be TRBD1 (6 bases). Looked up from germline, CDR1 is SEHNR and CDR2 is FQNEAQ (reference sequence). Between the trimmed V and J ends, which lost 6 bases and 7 bases, there was a span of 10 bases. CDR3 length: 13 amino acids. CDR3 protein: CASRGGGNSPLHF. The CDR3 DNA is TGTGCCAGCAGAGGGGGGGGAAATTCACCCCTCCACTTT.

V usage is TRBV6-6 and J usage is TRBJ1-1, with TRBD1 as a possible D gene (5 bases). The CDR3 is 16 amino acids. V shed 6 bases and J shed 5 bases, with 22 bases lying between them. Germline CDR1 reads MNHNY; CDR2 reads SVGAGI (reference sequence). The CDR3 DNA reads TGTGCCAGCAGCAAAGGGTCCTCGGGGGGTAGGACTGAAGCTTTCTTT. Encoded protein: CASSKGSSGGRTEAFF.

V and J are TRBV7-2 and TRBJ2-1; D perhaps matches TRBD1 (8 bases). Germline lookup yields CDR1 SGHTA and CDR2 FQGNSA. This CDR3 has 15 residues. V was trimmed by 5 bases and J by 9 bases, leaving 20 bases between them. CDR3 bases: TGTGCCAGCAGCCCATTGGACAGGGAGGGCATTGAGCAGTTCTTC. This sequence encodes CASSPLDREGIEQFF.

The rearrangement links TRBV2 to TRBJ1-1, with 7 bases aligning to TRBD1. V trimming: 2 bases; J trimming: 1 base; junction bases outside the gene matches: 4. The CDR3 is made up of 15 amino acids. Germline CDR1 and CDR2: SNHLY and FYNNEI. The CDR3 loop is CASSERDSTNTEAFF. The CDR3 DNA is TGTGCCAGCAGTGAAAGGGACAGCACGAACACTGAAGCTTTCTTT. Together with reference TRBV2 and TRBJ1-1, the CDR3 gives the full variable domain: EPEVTQTPSHQVTQMGQEVILRCVPISNHLYFYWYRQILGQKVEFLVSFYNNEISEKSEIFDDQFSVERPDGSNFTLKIRSTKLEDSAMYFCASSERDSTNTEAFFGQGTRLTVV.

This clone showed up just a few times. The J gene is TRBJ2-3, the V gene TRBV7-9; 8 nucleotides line up with TRBD1. Per the germline V gene, CDR1 is SEHNR and CDR2 is FQNEAQ (reference sequence). The CDR3 has 13 amino acids. V shed 6 bases, J shed 3 bases, and the junction held 2 bases outside the gene matches. As DNA, the CDR3 is TGTGCCAGCAGGACAGGGGCGACAGATACGCAGTATTTT. It encodes CASRTGATDTQYF.

This chain links TRBV5-6 with TRBJ2-7, with 7 nucleotides matching TRBD1. V trimming: 3 bases; J trimming: 1 base; junction bases outside the gene matches: 4. The length of the CDR3 is 14 residues. Germline V gene sequence: CDR1 SGHDT, CDR2 YYEEEE. This CDR3 is CASSSWDRSYEQYV. Here the CDR3 DNA reads TGTGCCAGCAGCTCGTGGGACAGATCCTACGAGCAGTACGTC.

This chain joins TRBV5-4 and TRBJ2-1; tentatively, D is TRBD1 (6 bases). V gave up 0 bases and J gave up 7 bases, with 11 bases separating them. Germline-derived CDR1 and CDR2 are SGHNT and YYREEE (reference sequence). The CDR3 runs 14 residues. The CDR3 is CASSLEQGSNEQFF. The CDR3 bases are TGTGCCAGCAGCTTGGAACAGGGATCGAATGAGCAGTTCTTC. The whole variable domain, remainder taken from reference TRBV5-4 and TRBJ2-1, is ETGVTQSPTHLIKTRGQQVTLRCSSQSGHNTVSWYQQALGQGPQFIFQYYREEENGRGNFPPRFSGLQFPNYSSELNVNALELDDSALYLCASSLEQGSNEQFFGPGTRLTVL.

Here the CDR3 reads CAWSVGADRWNGYTF. As DNA, the CDR3 is TGTGCCTGGAGTGTAGGGGCAGATCGATGGAATGGCTACACCTTC. The chain employs TRBV30 and TRBJ1-2; a possible D gene is TRBD1 (5 bases). Trimming cost V 0 bases and J 6 bases, with 17 bases left between them. CDR1 and CDR2 (germline): GTSNPN, SVGIG (reference sequence). This CDR3 is 15 amino acids long.

This clone was recorded only once. The chain carries TRBV2 and TRBJ2-5; D gene ambiguous. V was pared by 7 bases and J by 2 bases, with 11 bases between. Germline CDR1 SNHLY, CDR2 FYNNEI. The CDR3 extends over 13 amino acids. The CDR3 region is CASTRGSQETQYF. CDR3 coding DNA: TGTGCCAGCACGCGAGGATCGCAAGAGACCCAGTACTTC.

The chain uses TRBV6-1 and TRBJ1-5; 8 bases match TRBD1. This CDR3 has 14 residues. V shed 6 bases, J shed 7 bases, and the junction held 8 bases outside the gene matches. Per the germline V gene, CDR1 is MNHNS and CDR2 is SASEGT. For the CDR3, the DNA is TGTGCCAGCAGACGGACAGGGCACAGCCAGCCCCAGCATTTT. Its translation is CASRRTGHSQPQHF.

CDR3 amino acids: CASSPERDTEAFF. The CDR3 nucleotides read TGTGCCAGCTCGCCCGAGAGGGACACTGAAGCTTTCTTT. The J gene is TRBJ1-1, the V gene TRBV18, with unresolved D. The V and J ends lost 6 bases and 3 bases respectively, with 11 bases between them. CDR1 and CDR2 (germline): KGHSH, LQKENI. The CDR3 consists of 13 residues.

The chain combines TRBV28 with TRBJ1-5; 8 bases agree with TRBD1. This CDR3 has 16 residues. Germline V gene data show CDR1 as MDHEN and CDR2 as SYDVKM. Losses at the gene ends were 6 bases for V and 5 bases for J; bases not matched to a gene: 12. The CDR3 sequence is CASSPIGQGGYQPQHF. The CDR3 DNA is TGTGCCAGCAGCCCGATTGGACAGGGCGGATATCAGCCCCAGCATTTT.

The chain is built from TRBV18 and TRBJ2-1; 8 bases match TRBD2. V lost 4 bases and J lost 4; bases outside the gene matches: 9. In germline, CDR1 is KGHSH, CDR2 LQKENI. There are 16 residues in the CDR3. CDR3 in DNA: TGTGCCAGCTCACTTCGGACCGGGAGGGAATACAATGAGCAGTTCTTC. Translated: CASSLRTGREYNEQFF.

The chain recombines TRBV4-1 with TRBJ1-3; 11 bases fit TRBD1. V lost 4 bases and J lost 11; bases outside the gene matches: 7. CDR3 length: 14 residues. Germline assignment: CDR1 MGHRA and CDR2 YSYEKL. In DNA form, the CDR3 reads TGCGCCAGCAGCCGTCCGGGACAGGGGGGCCCCATATATTTT. It specifies CASSRPGQGGPIYF.